What follows are 26 T cell receptor beta chains derived from one specimen sequenced in a study of OX40 agonist ivuxolimab in advanced cancers. Libraries were made using the immunoSEQ multiplex PCR assay. Sourced from immuneACCESS, this table was stored by TCRdb with only in-frame sequences that have V and J called. A share of the clones is absent; for the studies checked, an unresolved V gene accounts for under half, and the remainder has no known explanation. The table for this sample lists around 70,000 clones; around 83% of them were counted only once. The ten largest make up 6.5% to 7.5% of the sample. The input for sequencing was CD4+ or CD8+ T cells sorted from blood, taken in a trial of the OX40 agonist ivuxolimab. Receptors were obtained from an adult with an advanced solid tumor such as melanoma, head and neck, liver or kidney cancer.

The chain employs TRBV7-8 and TRBJ2-7; tentatively, D is TRBD1 (6 bases). There are 16 residues in the CDR3. Germline V gene lookup returns CDR1 SGHVS and CDR2 FQNEAQ. V was trimmed by 5 bases and J by 3 bases, leaving 20 bases between them. CDR3 nucleotide sequence: TGTGCCAGCAGCACCCAAACAGGGTCCAGTATCTACGAGCAGTACTTC. This translates into CASSTQTGSSIYEQYF.

The V and J genes are TRBV10-3 and TRBJ1-2; maybe TRBD1 (5 bases). Germline lookup yields CDR1 ENHRY and CDR2 SYGVKD. This CDR3 comprises 15 residues. The ends were cut back, 4 bases at V and 8 bases at J, with 20 bases in the middle. The CDR3 coding sequence is TGTGCCATCAGTGCCGAGGGAGGGGCTGTGGTGGGCTACACCTTC. Its protein product is CAISAEGGAVVGYTF.

The J gene is TRBJ2-3, the V gene TRBV27; no reliable D call. This CDR3 has 14 amino acids. V was cut by 4 bases and J by 3 bases, with 11 bases left in between. In germline, CDR1 is MNHEY, CDR2 SMNVEV (reference sequence). The CDR3 nucleotides are TGTGCCAGCAGTTCCCCCGTGGGGACAGATACGCAGTATTTT. Translated, it gives CASSSPVGTDTQYF.

The chain is built from TRBV6-1 and TRBJ2-3; 7 nucleotides agree with TRBD1. CDR3 size: 14 residues. In germline, CDR1 is MNHNS, CDR2 SASEGT. The V and J ends lost 6 bases and 4 bases, in that order; junction bases with no gene match: 7. Here the CDR3 reads CASRRQGPADTQYF. For the CDR3, the DNA is TGTGCCAGCAGGCGACAGGGCCCCGCAGATACGCAGTATTTT.

The V and J genes are TRBV5-1 and TRBJ2-3; the match to TRBD2 covers 8 bases. Germline values: CDR1 SGHRS, CDR2 YFSETQ. V shed 0 bases, J shed 0 bases, and the junction held 3 bases outside the gene matches. This CDR3 has 16 amino acids. The CDR3 is CASSLVLAESTDTQYF. The DNA for the CDR3 is TGCGCCAGCAGCTTGGTACTAGCGGAAAGCACAGATACGCAGTATTTT.

In its sample, this clone was seen a few times. V usage is TRBV29-1 and J usage is TRBJ2-5, with D tentatively TRBD2 (7 bases). Germline-derived CDR1 and CDR2 are SQVTM and ANQGSEA. V was trimmed by 4 bases and J by 4 bases, leaving 13 bases between them. CDR3 length: 13 residues. In DNA form, the CDR3 reads TGCAGCGTTGTGGGGGGGCCAGGAGAGACCCAGTACTTC. Amino acids: CSVVGGPGETQYF.

The V gene is TRBV19, the J gene TRBJ2-3, with D perhaps given as TRBD1 or TRBD2 (5 bases each). Germline-derived CDR1 and CDR2 are LNHDA and SQIVND (reference sequence). V was trimmed by 6 bases and J by 0 bases, leaving 25 bases between them. The CDR3 totals 19 residues. CDR3 sequence (DNA): TGTGCCAGTAGGGGGAAACCGGGACGAGCAGAAATAAGCACAGATACGCAGTATTTT. It encodes CASRGKPGRAEISTDTQYF.

V and J are TRBV5-1 and TRBJ2-2, with D possibly TRBD1 on 6 matching bases. Trimming stripped 4 bases from V and 3 bases from J, with 7 bases between. CDR1 and CDR2 (germline): SGHRS, YFSETQ. The CDR3 is made up of 13 amino acids. CDR3 residues: CASSGQYTGELFF. CDR3 DNA: TGCGCCAGCAGCGGACAGTACACCGGGGAGCTGTTTTTT.

The rearrangement uses TRBV6-5 and TRBJ2-1, with D perhaps matching TRBD1 (5 bases). Germline lookup yields CDR1 MNHEY and CDR2 SVGAGI. The CDR3 is made up of 12 amino acids. V dropped 7 bases and J dropped 2 bases, with 6 bases sitting between them. The CDR3 reads CASKGTYNEQFF. In DNA form, the CDR3 reads TGTGCCAGCAAGGGGACCTACAATGAGCAGTTCTTC.

This clone was counted once. This chain joins TRBV5-6 and TRBJ2-1, with TRBD2 identical over 11 bases. This CDR3 is built from 18 residues. Trimming removed 0 bases from V and 9 bases from J; junction bases left unmatched: 14. CDR1 and CDR2 (germline): SGHDT, YYEEEE. The CDR3 is CASSLGPHSGRAVSEQFF. CDR3 in DNA: TGTGCCAGCAGCTTGGGGCCCCATAGCGGGAGGGCCGTAAGTGAGCAGTTCTTC.

The chain employs TRBV29-1 and TRBJ1-2; TRBD1 aligns across 8 bases. CDR3 length equals 16 residues. CDR1 and CDR2 from the germline V gene are SQVTM and ANQGSEA. Trimming took 3 bases from V and 7 from J; bases not matched to a gene: 16. CDR3 amino acids: CSVEGLTGEIGLGYTF. CDR3 DNA sequence: TGCAGCGTTGAGGGACTGACAGGGGAAATAGGGCTTGGCTACACCTTC.

The genes are TRBV7-8 and TRBJ1-5; D remains ambiguous. CDR1 is SGHVS, CDR2 FQNEAQ, per germline. CDR3 length equals 14 residues. With 5 bases removed from V and 6 bases from J, the gap between germline ends came to 14 bases. The DNA for the CDR3 is TGTGCCAGCAGCCAAAGACTAACGAGTCAGCCCCAGCATTTT. It translates to CASSQRLTSQPQHF.

The chain joins TRBV18 to TRBJ1-5; perhaps TRBD1 as D (6 bases). Germline assignment: CDR1 KGHSH and CDR2 LQKENI. The CDR3 consists of 13 residues. Trimming took 8 bases from V and 2 from J, leaving 10 bases between them. This CDR3 reads CASASGGNQPQHF. CDR3 coding DNA: TGTGCCAGCGCATCAGGGGGCAATCAGCCCCAGCATTTT.

The V call is TRBV7-2, the J call TRBJ1-2; tentatively, D is TRBD1 (5 bases). The CDR3 contains 16 residues. Looked up from germline, CDR1 is SGHTA and CDR2 is FQGNSA. Between the trimmed V and J ends, which lost 7 bases and 0 bases, there was a span of 18 bases. The CDR3: CASNLGGGRSNYGYTF. The CDR3 DNA follows: TGTGCCAGCAACCTTGGGGGGGGAAGGTCTAACTATGGCTACACCTTC.

The J gene is TRBJ2-1, the V gene TRBV7-3; no clear D gene. V dropped 2 bases and J dropped 0 bases, with 8 bases sitting between them. This CDR3 has 15 amino acids. CDR1 SGHTA and CDR2 FQGTGA come from the germline V gene. CDR3 sequence reads: CASSLDGLSYNEQFF. In DNA form, the CDR3 reads TGTGCCAGCAGCTTAGACGGGCTCTCCTACAATGAGCAGTTCTTC.

The rearrangement joins TRBV27 to TRBJ1-2, with TRBD1 as a possible D gene (5 bases). Trimming took off 5 bases at V and 5 bases at J, with 18 bases between the two ends. The CDR3 runs 15 residues. Looked up from germline, CDR1 is MNHEY and CDR2 is SMNVEV (reference sequence). Here the CDR3 DNA reads TGTGCCAGCAGTAACCGGGACCCTGCACTATATGGCTACACCTTC. This sequence encodes CASSNRDPALYGYTF.

This chain uses TRBV11-2 with TRBJ2-7; 12 nucleotides agree with TRBD1. CDR1 and CDR2 from the germline V gene are SGHAT and FQNNGV. The CDR3 loop spans 15 amino acids. With V trimmed by 6 bases and J by 7 bases, 10 bases remained unmatched. The CDR3 reads CASRSAGQGAAEQYF. The CDR3 DNA reads as TGTGCCAGCAGATCAGCGGGACAGGGGGCGGCGGAGCAGTACTTC. Filled out from reference TRBV11-2 and TRBJ2-7, the complete variable domain reads EAGVAQSPRYKIIEKRQSVAFWCNPISGHATLYWYQQILGQGPKLLIQFQNNGVVDDSQLPKDRFSAERLKGVDSTLKIQPAKLEDSAVYLCASRSAGQGAAEQYFGPGTRLTVT.

The chain has TRBV5-1 and TRBJ2-7; D is unresolved. The CDR3 is made up of 15 amino acids. Deletions cut 2 bases from V and 0 bases from J, with 12 bases between. Per the germline V gene, CDR1 is SGHRS and CDR2 is YFSETQ. This CDR3 is CASSFFPRSSYEQYF. DNA of the CDR3: TGCGCCAGCAGCTTCTTCCCCAGGTCCTCCTACGAGCAGTACTTC.

This clone has just one count. The chain joins TRBV28 to TRBJ1-3; the D gene is possibly TRBD1 (5 bases). Germline CDR1 is MDHEN and CDR2 is SYDVKM. The V gene lost 4 bases and the J gene lost 2 bases, with 15 bases spanning the gap. The CDR3 runs 16 residues. The CDR3 DNA reads as TGTGCCAGCAGTTCGACGGGGGTAGGGACTGGAAACACCATATATTTT. Protein product: CASSSTGVGTGNTIYF.

This clone occurred once. The rearrangement links TRBV7-2 to TRBJ1-5; D is unresolved. The CDR3 consists of 13 residues. The V end lost 2 bases, the J end lost 6 bases, and 8 bases lay between the germline ends. In germline, CDR1 is SGHTA, CDR2 FQGNSA. The CDR3 reads CASSLTMGQPQHF. In DNA form, the CDR3 reads TGTGCCAGCAGCTTAACAATGGGTCAGCCCCAGCATTTT.

This chain links TRBV30 with TRBJ1-4; 8 nucleotides agree with TRBD1. The V segment lost 4 bases and the J segment 8 bases; nucleotides outside the gene matches: 9. This CDR3 spans 14 amino acids. Germline V gene data show CDR1 as GTSNPN and CDR2 as SVGIG (reference sequence). This CDR3 reads CAWNRQGLWEKLFF. CDR3 sequence (DNA): TGTGCCTGGAATAGACAGGGGTTGTGGGAAAAACTGTTTTTT.

The chain employs TRBV5-6 and TRBJ2-5, with D maybe TRBD2 (6 bases). Trimming took 4 bases from V and 7 from J, leaving 20 bases between them. Looked up from germline, CDR1 is SGHDT and CDR2 is YYEEEE. This CDR3 contains 15 residues. CDR3 sequence: CASSTGTFAGGTQYF. The CDR3 DNA reads TGTGCCAGCAGCACCGGGACCTTCGCCGGGGGGACCCAGTACTTC. The complete variable domain, with remaining parts taken from reference TRBV5-6 and TRBJ2-5, reads DAGVTQSPTHLIKTRGQQVTLRCSPKSGHDTVSWYQQALGQGPQFIFQYYEEEERQRGNFPDRFSGHQFPNYSSELNVNALLLGDSALYLCASSTGTFAGGTQYFGPGTRLLVL.

This clone came up once. V is TRBV4-1 and J is TRBJ2-3; 8 bases are a match to TRBD2. J lost 2 bases, V lost 1 base, and 5 bases had no gene match. CDR1 is MGHRA and CDR2 is YSYEKL in the germline V gene. This CDR3 spans 16 amino acids. This CDR3 reads CASSQVGRGATDTQYF. The CDR3 region has the DNA TGCGCCAGCAGCCAAGTTGGGCGGGGGGCCACAGATACGCAGTATTTT.

CDR3 in amino acids: CASTARWDTGELFF. The CDR3 nucleotides are TGTGCCAGCACAGCTCGTTGGGACACCGGGGAGCTGTTTTTT. This sequence joins TRBV7-2 and TRBJ2-2; no reliable D call. Germline values: CDR1 SGHTA, CDR2 FQGNSA. The CDR3 sequence is 14 residues long. The V end was cut by 7 bases, the J end by 3 bases, with 12 bases between.

This clone has a single count. The V call is TRBV7-2, the J call TRBJ2-1, with D perhaps TRBD1 (6 bases). The CDR3 contains 14 residues. Germline assignment: CDR1 SGHTA and CDR2 FQGNSA. The V gene lost 5 bases and the J gene lost 9 bases, with 17 bases spanning the gap. CDR3 region: CASSLLTGVTEQFF. Here the CDR3 DNA reads TGTGCCAGCAGCCTTCTGACAGGAGTCACTGAGCAGTTCTTC. The full variable domain, completed using reference TRBV7-2 and TRBJ2-1, is GAGVSQSPSNKVTEKGKDVELRCDPISGHTALYWYRQSLGQGLEFLIYFQGNSAPDKSGLPSDRFSAERTGGSVSTLTIQRTQQEDSAVYLCASSLLTGVTEQFFGPGTRLTVL.

The V call is TRBV7-9, the J call TRBJ1-1; perhaps TRBD1 as D (5 bases). V was shortened by 3 bases and J by 3 bases, with 11 bases between the two germline ends. Germline loops: CDR1 SEHNR, CDR2 FQNEAQ (reference sequence). The CDR3 runs to 14 residues. The CDR3 sequence is CASSFRGGDTEAFF. In nucleotides, the CDR3 is TGTGCCAGCAGCTTTAGGGGCGGGGACACTGAAGCTTTCTTT.